The rows below give T cell receptor beta chains drawn from one sample of a study of T cells in localized non-small cell lung cancer. Clones were read by immunoSEQ multiplex PCR, and TCRdb kept only the in-frame ones, dropping some. The table lists about 26,000 clones, around 90% of them singletons. Sample: peripheral blood, taken before any cancer treatment. The receptors originated from a female donor over 55 with stage II squamous cell lung carcinoma. Each CDR3 is given without its conserved first and last residue. The order of the fields is V gene, J gene, CDR3 protein.

V: TRBV30; J: TRBJ1-2; CDR3: AWSPGLGGT
V: TRBV18; J: TRBJ2-6; CDR3: ASSPTGGAYGANVLT
V: TRBV2; J: TRBJ1-2; CDR3: ASTGRVSNYGYT
V: TRBV7-9; J: TRBJ2-2; CDR3: ASSPRLAERGGELF
V: TRBV5-1; J: TRBJ1-2; CDR3: ASSRTLDGYT
V: TRBV9; J: TRBJ2-5; CDR3: ASSPATSGGYQETQY
V: TRBV2; J: TRBJ1-5; CDR3: ASSEGPKGNQPQH
V: TRBV10-1; J: TRBJ2-1; CDR3: ASSPGGAHEQF
V: TRBV4-2; J: TRBJ2-5; CDR3: ASTPGGKGVGETQY
V: TRBV5-5; J: TRBJ1-3; CDR3: ASSSTDYSGNTIY
V: TRBV18; J: TRBJ2-7; CDR3: ASRGREGAEQY
V: TRBV28; J: TRBJ1-2; CDR3: ASSYGGGAWYGYT
V: TRBV30; J: TRBJ2-7; CDR3: AWSVVRGTEQY
V: TRBV7-7; J: TRBJ2-1; CDR3: ASSISPTNEQF
V: TRBV10-3; J: TRBJ1-2; CDR3: AIRGTAANYGYT
V: TRBV7-2; J: TRBJ2-5; CDR3: ASSLGRGPIQETQY
V: TRBV7-8; J: TRBJ1-5; CDR3: ASSLGGLNQPQH
V: TRBV6-4; J: TRBJ2-1; CDR3: ASSRTSGYSSYNEQF
V: TRBV10-3; J: TRBJ1-2; CDR3: AISESFDRMGYGYT
V: TRBV30; J: TRBJ1-4; CDR3: AWRAPRGSEKLF
V: TRBV30; J: TRBJ1-1; CDR3: AWSRDRASSGTEAF
V: TRBV10-3; J: TRBJ2-6; CDR3: AISANTGHGANVLT
V: TRBV5-1; J: TRBJ1-1; CDR3: ASSPMGGTMNTEAF
V: TRBV5-4; J: TRBJ1-1; CDR3: ASSETGMNTEAF
V: TRBV7-8; J: TRBJ1-2; CDR3: ASSLTAEANYGYT
V: TRBV9; J: TRBJ2-3; CDR3: ASSVDSGGFADTQY
V: TRBV29-1; J: TRBJ2-7; CDR3: SVEGEGGREQY
V: TRBV10-3; J: TRBJ2-3; CDR3: AISESGQQLTDTQY
V: TRBV19; J: TRBJ1-1; CDR3: ASSVTGGVENEAF
V: TRBV6-1; J: TRBJ2-3; CDR3: ASSDAGGTDTQY
V: TRBV7-2; J: TRBJ1-2; CDR3: ASSFGQGEGYT
V: TRBV4-1; J: TRBJ1-1; CDR3: ASGLEGHTNTEAF
V: TRBV9; J: TRBJ1-6; CDR3: ASSTGTSSSYNSPLH
V: TRBV19; J: TRBJ1-5; CDR3: ASSIVGGDVGNQPQH
V: TRBV2; J: TRBJ1-6; CDR3: ATKEDLADNSPLH
V: TRBV9; J: TRBJ1-6; CDR3: ASSATRGDSPLH
V: TRBV30; J: TRBJ1-1; CDR3: AWSVSVVGAF
V: TRBV30; J: TRBJ1-5; CDR3: AWSVTWGRGDQPQH
V: TRBV18; J: -; CDR3: ASSPELAGTYEQY
V: TRBV7-2; J: TRBJ2-1; CDR3: ASSLGSASYNEQF
V: TRBV27; J: TRBJ2-1; CDR3: ASSFPSGGSYNEQF
V: TRBV12-5; J: TRBJ2-1; CDR3: ASGFLAGFGLEQF
V: TRBV5-4; J: TRBJ2-5; CDR3: ASSLVGQGYQETQY